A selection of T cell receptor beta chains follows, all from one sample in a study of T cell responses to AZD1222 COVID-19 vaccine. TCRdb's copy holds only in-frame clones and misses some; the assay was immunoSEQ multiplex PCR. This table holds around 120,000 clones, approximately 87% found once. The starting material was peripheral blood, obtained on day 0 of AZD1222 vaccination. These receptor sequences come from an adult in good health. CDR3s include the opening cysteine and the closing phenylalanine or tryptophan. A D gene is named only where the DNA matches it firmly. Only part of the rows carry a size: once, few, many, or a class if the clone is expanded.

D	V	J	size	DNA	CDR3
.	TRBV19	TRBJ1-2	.	TGTGCCAGTAGTATACGGAGGGATGGCTACACCTTC	CASSIRRDGYTF
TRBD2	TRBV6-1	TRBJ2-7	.	TGTGCCAGCAGTGACCCGCGGGGGGGCCAGTACGAGCAGTACTTC	CASSDPRGGQYEQYF
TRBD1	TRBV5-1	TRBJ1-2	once	TGCGCCAGCAGCACCACAGGGGGTGGCTACACCTTC	CASSTTGGGYTF
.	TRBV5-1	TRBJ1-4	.	TGCGCCAGCAGCTTGGGATTGCATGAAAAACTGTTTTTT	CASSLGLHEKLFF
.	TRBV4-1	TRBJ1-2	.	TGCGCCAGCAGCCAAGATCCCATTCGAGGGTGGGAAGGCTACACCTTC	CASSQDPIRGWEGYTF
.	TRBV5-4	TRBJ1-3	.	TGTGCCCTTGGAGACTCTGGAAACACCATATATTTT	CALGDSGNTIYF
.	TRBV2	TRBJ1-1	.	TGTGCCAGCACCTCCCTTCGAGGTGGTTTCTTT	CASTSLRGGFF
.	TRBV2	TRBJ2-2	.	TGTGCCAGCAGTGTAAATTCTGGCACCGGGGAGCTGTTTTTT	CASSVNSGTGELFF
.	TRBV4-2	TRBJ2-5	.	TGTGCCAGCAGCCAAGATAAGAACGGGGAGACCCAGTACTTC	CASSQDKNGETQYF
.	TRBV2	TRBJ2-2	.	TGTGCCAGCACGCAGGACACCGGGGAGCTGTTTTTT	CASTQDTGELFF
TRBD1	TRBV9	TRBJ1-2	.	TGTGCCAGCAGCGTAGCTGGTAGTGGAGACAGGGACTATGGCTACACCTTC	CASSVAGSGDRDYGYTF
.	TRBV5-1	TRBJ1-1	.	TGCGCCAGCAGCTCGGGAATGAACACTGAAGCTTTCTTT	CASSSGMNTEAFF
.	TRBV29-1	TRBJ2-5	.	TGCAGCGGGACGGACGGGGACTTC	CSGTDGDF
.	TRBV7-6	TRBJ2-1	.	TGTGCCAGCAGCTTAAACCCCAATCCGTTTAGTGAGCAGTTCTTC	CASSLNPNPFSEQFF
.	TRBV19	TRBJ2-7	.	TGTGCCAGTACCCTCTCTCCCGGCTCGTACGAGCAGTACTTC	CASTLSPGSYEQYF
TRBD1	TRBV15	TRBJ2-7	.	TGTGCCACCAGCAGACAGAAGACAGGGGCCTACGAGCAGTACTTC	CATSRQKTGAYEQYF
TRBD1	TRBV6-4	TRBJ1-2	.	TGTGCCAGCAGTGACCCCCAACAGGGGGAGTATGGCTACACCTTC	CASSDPQQGEYGYTF
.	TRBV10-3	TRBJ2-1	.	TGTGCCATCAGTGAGTCGAGGGGAAAGATGAATGAGCAGTTCTTC	CAISESRGKMNEQFF
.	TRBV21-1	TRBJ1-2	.	TGTGCCAGCAGCATCCGGGGACACCGTGTATATGGCTACACCTTC	CASSIRGHRVYGYTF
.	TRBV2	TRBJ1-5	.	TGTGCCAGCAGGCGGGGCGGCAATCAGCCCCAGCATTTT	CASRRGGNQPQHF
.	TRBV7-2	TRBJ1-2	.	TGTGCCAGCAGCTTAGCGGCAGAGCACTATGGCTACACCTTC	CASSLAAEHYGYTF
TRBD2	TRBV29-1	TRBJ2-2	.	TGCAGCGTGCTACTAGCGGGGGGAAACACCGGGGAGCTGTTTTTT	CSVLLAGGNTGELFF
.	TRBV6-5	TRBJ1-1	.	TGTGCCAGCAGCCCACAGAGCGCCTCGGGCACTGAAGCTTTCTTT	CASSPQSASGTEAFF
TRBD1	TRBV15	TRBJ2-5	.	TGTGCCACCAGCATAACAGGGGGCCAAGAGACCCAGTACTTC	CATSITGGQETQYF
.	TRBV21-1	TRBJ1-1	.	.	CASSKPPGAVGSGTEAFF
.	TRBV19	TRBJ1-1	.	TGTGCCAGTAACCCGAGGGGGATTCTGGGGGAAGCTTTCTTT	CASNPRGILGEAFF
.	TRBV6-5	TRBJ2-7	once	TGTGCCAGCAGACCCGGGACAAGACCCTACGAGCAGTACTTC	CASRPGTRPYEQYF
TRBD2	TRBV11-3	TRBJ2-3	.	TGTGCCAGCAGCATGTTGAGCGGGGGGGCGACAGATACGCAGTATTTT	CASSMLSGGATDTQYF
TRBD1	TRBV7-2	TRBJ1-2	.	TGTGCCAGCAGCTCAAATGAAGGACAGGGGGTATATGGCTACACCTTC	CASSSNEGQGVYGYTF
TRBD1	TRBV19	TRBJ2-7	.	TGTGCCAGTAGCTTTGACAGGGAAGCATCCTACGAGCAGTACTTC	CASSFDREASYEQYF
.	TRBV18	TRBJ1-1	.	TGTGCCAGCTCGTCGGGGGGGGTCCAACCGAACACTGAAGCTTTCTTT	CASSSGGVQPNTEAFF
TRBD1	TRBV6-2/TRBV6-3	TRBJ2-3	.	TGTGCCAGCAGCCAAACCGGGACAGGGGGCACAGATACGCAGTATTTT	CASSQTGTGGTDTQYF
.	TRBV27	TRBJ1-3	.	TGTGCCAGCAGTTCCATAGGTGGACAGCACTCTGGAAACACCATATATTTT	CASSSIGGQHSGNTIYF
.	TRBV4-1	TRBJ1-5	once	TGCGCCAGCAGCCAGACCGGGACATCTTTCATCAGCAATCAGCCCCAGCATTTT	CASSQTGTSFISNQPQHF
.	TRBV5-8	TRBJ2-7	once	TGTGCCAGCAGCTTGGAGGGGGGCGGTGAGCAGTACTTC	CASSLEGGGEQYF
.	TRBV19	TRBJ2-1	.	TGTGCCAGTAGTATAGATGGTCCGCGCAGGAGCTCCTACAATGAGCAGTTCTTC	CASSIDGPRRSSYNEQFF
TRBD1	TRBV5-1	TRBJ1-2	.	TGCGCCAGCAGCCTCGACTGGACAGGGCAGAACTATGGCTACACCTTC	CASSLDWTGQNYGYTF